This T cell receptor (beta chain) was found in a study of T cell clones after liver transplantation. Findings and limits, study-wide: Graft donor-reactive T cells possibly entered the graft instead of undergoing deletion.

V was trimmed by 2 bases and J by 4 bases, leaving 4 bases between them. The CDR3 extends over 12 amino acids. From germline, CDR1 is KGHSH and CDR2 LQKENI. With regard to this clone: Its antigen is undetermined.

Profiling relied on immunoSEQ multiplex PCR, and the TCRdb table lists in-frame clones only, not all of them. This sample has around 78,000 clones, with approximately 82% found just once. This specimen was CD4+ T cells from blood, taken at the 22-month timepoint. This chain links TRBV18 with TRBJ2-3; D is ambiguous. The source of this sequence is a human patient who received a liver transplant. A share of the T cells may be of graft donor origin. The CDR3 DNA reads TGTGCCAGCTCACCAGGCGCAGATACGCAGTATTTT. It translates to CASSPGADTQYF.